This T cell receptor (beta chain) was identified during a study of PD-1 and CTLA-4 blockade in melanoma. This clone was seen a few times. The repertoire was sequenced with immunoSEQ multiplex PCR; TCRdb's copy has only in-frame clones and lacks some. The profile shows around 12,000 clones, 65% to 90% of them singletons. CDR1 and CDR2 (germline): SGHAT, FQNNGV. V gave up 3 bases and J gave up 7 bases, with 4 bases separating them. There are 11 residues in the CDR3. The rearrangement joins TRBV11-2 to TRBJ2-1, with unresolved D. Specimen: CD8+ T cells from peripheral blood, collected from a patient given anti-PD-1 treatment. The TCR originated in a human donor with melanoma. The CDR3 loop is CASSLGNEQFF. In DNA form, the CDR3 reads TGTGCCAGCAGCTTGGGAAATGAGCAGTTCTTC. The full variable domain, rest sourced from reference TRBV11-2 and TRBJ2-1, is EAGVAQSPRYKIIEKRQSVAFWCNPISGHATLYWYQQILGQGPKLLIQFQNNGVVDDSQLPKDRFSAERLKGVDSTLKIQPAKLEDSAVYLCASSLGNEQFFGPGTRLTVL.